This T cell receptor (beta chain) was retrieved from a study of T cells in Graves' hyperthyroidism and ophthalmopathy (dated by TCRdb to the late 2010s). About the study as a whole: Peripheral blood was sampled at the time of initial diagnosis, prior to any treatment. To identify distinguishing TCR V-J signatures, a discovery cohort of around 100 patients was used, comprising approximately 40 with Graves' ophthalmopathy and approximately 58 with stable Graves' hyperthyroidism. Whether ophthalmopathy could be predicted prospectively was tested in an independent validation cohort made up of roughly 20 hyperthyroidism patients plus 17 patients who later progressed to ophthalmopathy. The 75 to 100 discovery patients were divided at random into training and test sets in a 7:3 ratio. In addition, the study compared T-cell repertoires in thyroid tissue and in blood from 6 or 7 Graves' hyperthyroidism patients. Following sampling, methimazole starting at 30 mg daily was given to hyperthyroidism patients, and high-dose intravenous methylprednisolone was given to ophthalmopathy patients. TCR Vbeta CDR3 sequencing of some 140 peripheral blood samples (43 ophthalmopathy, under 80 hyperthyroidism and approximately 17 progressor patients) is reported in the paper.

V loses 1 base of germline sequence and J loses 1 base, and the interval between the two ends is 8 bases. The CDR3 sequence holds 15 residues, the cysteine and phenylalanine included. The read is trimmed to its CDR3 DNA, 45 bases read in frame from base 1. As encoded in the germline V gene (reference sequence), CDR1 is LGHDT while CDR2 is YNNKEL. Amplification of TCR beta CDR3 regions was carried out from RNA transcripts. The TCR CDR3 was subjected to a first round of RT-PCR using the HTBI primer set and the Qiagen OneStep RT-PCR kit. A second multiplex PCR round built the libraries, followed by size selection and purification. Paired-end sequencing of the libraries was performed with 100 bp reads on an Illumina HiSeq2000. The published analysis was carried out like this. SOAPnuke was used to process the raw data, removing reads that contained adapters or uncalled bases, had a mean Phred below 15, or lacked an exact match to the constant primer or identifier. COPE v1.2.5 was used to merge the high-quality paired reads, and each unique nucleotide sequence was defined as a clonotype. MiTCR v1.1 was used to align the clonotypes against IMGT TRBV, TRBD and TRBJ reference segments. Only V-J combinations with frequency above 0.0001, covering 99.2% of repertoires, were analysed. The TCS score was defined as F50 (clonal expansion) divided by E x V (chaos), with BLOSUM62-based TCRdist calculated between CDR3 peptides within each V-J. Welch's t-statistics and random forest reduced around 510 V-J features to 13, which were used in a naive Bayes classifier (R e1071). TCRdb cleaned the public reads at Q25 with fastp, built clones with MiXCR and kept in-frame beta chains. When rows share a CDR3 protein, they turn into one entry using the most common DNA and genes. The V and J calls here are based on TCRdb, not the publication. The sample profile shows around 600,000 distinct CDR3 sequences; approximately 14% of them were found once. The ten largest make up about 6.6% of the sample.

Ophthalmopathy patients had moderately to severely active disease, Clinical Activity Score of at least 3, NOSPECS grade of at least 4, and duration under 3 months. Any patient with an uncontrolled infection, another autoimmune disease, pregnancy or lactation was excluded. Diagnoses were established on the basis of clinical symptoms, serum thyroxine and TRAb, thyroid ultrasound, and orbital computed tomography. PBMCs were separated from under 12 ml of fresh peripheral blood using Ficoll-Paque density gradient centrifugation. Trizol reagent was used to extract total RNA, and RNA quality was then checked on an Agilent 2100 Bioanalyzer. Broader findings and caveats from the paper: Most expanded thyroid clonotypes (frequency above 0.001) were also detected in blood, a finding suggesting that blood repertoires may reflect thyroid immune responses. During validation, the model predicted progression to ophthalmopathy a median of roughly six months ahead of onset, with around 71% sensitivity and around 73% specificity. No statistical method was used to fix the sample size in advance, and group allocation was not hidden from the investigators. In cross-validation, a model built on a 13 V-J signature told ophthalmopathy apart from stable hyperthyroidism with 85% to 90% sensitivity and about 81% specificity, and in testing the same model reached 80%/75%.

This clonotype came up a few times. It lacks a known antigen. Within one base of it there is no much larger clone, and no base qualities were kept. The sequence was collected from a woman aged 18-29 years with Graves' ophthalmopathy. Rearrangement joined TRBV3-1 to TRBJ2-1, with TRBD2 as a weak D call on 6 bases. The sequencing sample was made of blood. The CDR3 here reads CASSQGTISYNEQFF. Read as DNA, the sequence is TGTGCCAGCAGCCAAGGGACTATATCCTACAATGAGCAGTTCTTC.